A single T cell receptor (beta chain) is shown here with its context. Its antigen is undetermined. The data originate from a study of cytomegalovirus exposure and HLA in healthy donors. Study-wide background: Earlier, 95 million to 130 million unique TCR beta sequences were recovered from about 200 million T cells by an analysis.

Trimming at V came to 11 bases and at J to 4 bases, leaving 10 bases not matched to a gene. The CDR3 totals 14 residues. Germline CDR1 is MNHNS and CDR2 is SASEGT. This PCR relied on a set of 60 Vbeta primers and 13 Jbeta primers. Sequencing used immunoSEQ multiplex PCR; TCRdb keeps in-frame clones, though not all of them. This table has hundreds of thousands of clones, roughly 90% appearing once. Samples came from healthy bone marrow donors. Unrecorded immune exposure was likely among donors, who were nominally healthy when sampled. Notes on the study in general: Analyzed later, association rates of TCRs varied across HLA loci, with DRB1 most and HLA-C fewest.

The chain combines TRBV6-1 with TRBJ2-2, with TRBD2 matching 7 bases. Source material: PBMCs. The origin of this receptor is a woman younger than 35 in good health and CMV-seronegative. The CDR3 DNA reads as TGTGCCGTAATGGGGGGGGGTGGCACCGGGGAGCTGTTTTTT. Its translation is CAVMGGGGTGELFF.